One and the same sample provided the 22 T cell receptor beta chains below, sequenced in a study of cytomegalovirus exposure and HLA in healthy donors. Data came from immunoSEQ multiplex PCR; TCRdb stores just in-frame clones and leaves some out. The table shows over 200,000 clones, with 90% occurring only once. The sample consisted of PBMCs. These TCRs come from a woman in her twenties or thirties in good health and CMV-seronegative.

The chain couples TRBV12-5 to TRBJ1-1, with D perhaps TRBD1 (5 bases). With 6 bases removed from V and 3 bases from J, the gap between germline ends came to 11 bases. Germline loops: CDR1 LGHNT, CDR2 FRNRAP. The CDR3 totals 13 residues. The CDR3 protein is CASGPRGDTEAFF. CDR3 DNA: TGTGCTAGTGGACCCAGAGGGGACACTGAAGCTTTCTTT.

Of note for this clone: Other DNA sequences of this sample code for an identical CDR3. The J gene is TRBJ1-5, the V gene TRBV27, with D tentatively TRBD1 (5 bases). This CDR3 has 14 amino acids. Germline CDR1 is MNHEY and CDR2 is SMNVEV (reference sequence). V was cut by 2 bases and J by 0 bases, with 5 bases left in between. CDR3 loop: CASSLGGSNQPQHF. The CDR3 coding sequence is TGTGCCAGCAGTTTAGGGGGTAGCAATCAGCCCCAGCATTTT.

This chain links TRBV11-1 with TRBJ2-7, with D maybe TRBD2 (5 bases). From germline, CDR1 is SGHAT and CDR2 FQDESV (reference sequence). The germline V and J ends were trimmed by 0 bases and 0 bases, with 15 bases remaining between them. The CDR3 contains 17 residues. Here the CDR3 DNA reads TGTGCCAGCAGCTTAGCTTCTGCGGGCGCTCGCTCCTACGAGCAGTACTTC. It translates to CASSLASAGARSYEQYF.

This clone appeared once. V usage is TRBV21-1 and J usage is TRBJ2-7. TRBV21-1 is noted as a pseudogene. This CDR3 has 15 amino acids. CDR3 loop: CASRPHTDDSYEQYF. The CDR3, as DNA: TGTGCCAGCAGGCCTCATACCGACGACTCCTACGAGCAGTACTTC.

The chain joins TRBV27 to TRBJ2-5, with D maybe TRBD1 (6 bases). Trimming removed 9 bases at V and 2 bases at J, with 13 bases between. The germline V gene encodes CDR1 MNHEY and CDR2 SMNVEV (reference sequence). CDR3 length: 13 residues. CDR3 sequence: CASKPRGQETQYF. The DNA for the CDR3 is TGTGCCAGTAAGCCGAGGGGGCAAGAGACCCAGTACTTC.

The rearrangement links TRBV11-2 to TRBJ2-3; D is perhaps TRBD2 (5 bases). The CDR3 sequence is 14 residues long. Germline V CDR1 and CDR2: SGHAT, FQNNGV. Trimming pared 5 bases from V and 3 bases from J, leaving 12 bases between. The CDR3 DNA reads TGTGCCAGCAGCCCTCCCAGCGGTACAGATACGCAGTATTTT. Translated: CASSPPSGTDTQYF.

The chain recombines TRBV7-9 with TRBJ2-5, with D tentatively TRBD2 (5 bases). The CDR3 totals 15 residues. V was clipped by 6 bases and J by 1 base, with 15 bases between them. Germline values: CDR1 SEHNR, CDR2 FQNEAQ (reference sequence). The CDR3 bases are TGTGCCAGCAGTTTGGGTTCGGGGTTCCAAGAGACCCAGTACTTC. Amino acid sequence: CASSLGSGFQETQYF. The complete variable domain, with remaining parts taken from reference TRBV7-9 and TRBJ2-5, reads DTGVSQNPRHKITKRGQNVTFRCDPISEHNRLYWYRQTLGQGPEFLTYFQNEAQLEKSRLLSDRFSAERPKGSFSTLEIQRTEQGDSAMYLCASSLGSGFQETQYFGPGTRLLVL.

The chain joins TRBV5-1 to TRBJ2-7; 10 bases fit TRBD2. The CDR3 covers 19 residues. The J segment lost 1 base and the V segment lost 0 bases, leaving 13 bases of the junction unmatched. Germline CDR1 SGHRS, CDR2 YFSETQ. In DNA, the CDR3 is TGCGCCAGCAGCTTGGTACCTAGCGGGAGCCTACCCTCATCCTACGAGCAGTACTTC. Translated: CASSLVPSGSLPSSYEQYF.

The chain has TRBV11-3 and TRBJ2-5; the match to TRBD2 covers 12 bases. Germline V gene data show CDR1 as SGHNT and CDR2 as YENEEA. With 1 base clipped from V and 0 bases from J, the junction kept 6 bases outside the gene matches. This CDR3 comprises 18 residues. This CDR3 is CASSLGLAGVGYQETQYF. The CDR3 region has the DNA TGTGCCAGCAGCTTAGGACTAGCGGGAGTGGGGTACCAAGAGACCCAGTACTTC.

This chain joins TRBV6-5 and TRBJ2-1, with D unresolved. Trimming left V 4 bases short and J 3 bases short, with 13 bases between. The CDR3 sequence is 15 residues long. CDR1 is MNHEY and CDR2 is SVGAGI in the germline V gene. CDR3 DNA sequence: TGTGCCAGCAGTTTGCTAGACGGTCGCTACAATGAGCAGTTCTTC. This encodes CASSLLDGRYNEQFF.

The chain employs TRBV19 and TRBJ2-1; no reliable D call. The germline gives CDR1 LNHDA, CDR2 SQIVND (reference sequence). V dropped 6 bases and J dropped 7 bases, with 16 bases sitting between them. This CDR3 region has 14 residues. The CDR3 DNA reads TGTGCCAGTAGCCCCCTCGATTATAGGAATGAGCAGTTCTTC. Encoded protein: CASSPLDYRNEQFF.

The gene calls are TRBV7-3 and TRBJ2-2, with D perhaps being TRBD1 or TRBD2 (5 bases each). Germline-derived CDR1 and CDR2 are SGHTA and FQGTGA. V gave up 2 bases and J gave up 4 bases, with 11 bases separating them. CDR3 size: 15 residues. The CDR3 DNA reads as TGTGCCAGCAGCTTAGGGTTTGGGGGCACCGGGGAGCTGTTTTTT. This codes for CASSLGFGGTGELFF.

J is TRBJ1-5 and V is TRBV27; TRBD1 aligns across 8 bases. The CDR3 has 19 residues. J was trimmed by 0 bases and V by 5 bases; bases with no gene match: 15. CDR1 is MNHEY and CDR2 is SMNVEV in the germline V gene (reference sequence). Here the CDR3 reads CASSPFWTGSLGSNQPQHF. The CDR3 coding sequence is TGTGCCAGCAGTCCCTTCTGGACAGGGTCGTTGGGTAGCAATCAGCCCCAGCATTTT.

CDR3 residues: CASSLLGMPGANVLTF. DNA of the CDR3: TGTGCCAGCAGTTTATTAGGTATGCCTGGGGCCAACGTCCTGACTTTC. The chain employs TRBV28 and TRBJ2-6; no reliable D call. Deletions cut 1 base from V and 2 bases from J, with 9 bases between. Germline V CDR1 and CDR2: MDHEN, SYDVKM. The CDR3 length is 16 residues. Together with reference TRBV28 and TRBJ2-6, the CDR3 gives the full variable domain: DVKVTQSSRYLVKRTGEKVFLECVQDMDHENMFWYRQDPGLGLRLIYFSYDVKMKEKGDIPEGYSVSREKKERFSLILESASTNQTSMYLCASSLLGMPGANVLTFGAGSRLTVL.

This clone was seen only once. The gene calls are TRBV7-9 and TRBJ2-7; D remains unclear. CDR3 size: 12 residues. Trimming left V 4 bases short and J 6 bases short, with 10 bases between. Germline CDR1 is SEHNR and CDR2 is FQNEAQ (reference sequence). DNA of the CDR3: TGTGCCAGCAGCTCGGTGGAGAGCGAGCAGTACTTC. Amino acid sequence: CASSSVESEQYF.

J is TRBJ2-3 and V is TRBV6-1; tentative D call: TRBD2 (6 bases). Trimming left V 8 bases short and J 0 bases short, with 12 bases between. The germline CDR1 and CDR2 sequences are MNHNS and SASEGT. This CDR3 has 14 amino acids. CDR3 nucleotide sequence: TGTGCCAGCCGATGGGACTTTAGCACAGATACGCAGTATTTT. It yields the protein CASRWDFSTDTQYF.

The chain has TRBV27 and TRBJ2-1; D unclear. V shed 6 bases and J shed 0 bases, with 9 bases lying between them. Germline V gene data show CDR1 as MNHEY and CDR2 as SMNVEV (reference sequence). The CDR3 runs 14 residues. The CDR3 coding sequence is TGTGCCAGCAGCGTTTTAGACTCCTACAATGAGCAGTTCTTC. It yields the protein CASSVLDSYNEQFF.

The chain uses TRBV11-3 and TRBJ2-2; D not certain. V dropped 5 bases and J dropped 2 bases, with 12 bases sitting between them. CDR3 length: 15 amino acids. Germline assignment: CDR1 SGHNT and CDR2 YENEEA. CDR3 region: CASSPTHPNTGELFF. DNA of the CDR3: TGTGCCAGCAGCCCGACCCACCCTAACACCGGGGAGCTGTTTTTT.

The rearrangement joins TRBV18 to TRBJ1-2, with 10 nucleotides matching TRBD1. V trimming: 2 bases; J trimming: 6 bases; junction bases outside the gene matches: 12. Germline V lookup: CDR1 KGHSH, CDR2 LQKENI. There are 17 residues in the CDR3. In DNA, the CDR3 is TGTGCCAGCTCACCAGAAGACAGGGGGCCGGTCGTAAATGGCTACACCTTC. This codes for CASSPEDRGPVVNGYTF.

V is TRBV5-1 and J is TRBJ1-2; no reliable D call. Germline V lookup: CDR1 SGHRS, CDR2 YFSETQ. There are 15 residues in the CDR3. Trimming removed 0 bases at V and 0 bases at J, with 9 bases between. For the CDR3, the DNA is TGCGCCAGCAGCTTGGGGACGCTTTCTAACTATGGCTACACCTTC. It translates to CASSLGTLSNYGYTF.

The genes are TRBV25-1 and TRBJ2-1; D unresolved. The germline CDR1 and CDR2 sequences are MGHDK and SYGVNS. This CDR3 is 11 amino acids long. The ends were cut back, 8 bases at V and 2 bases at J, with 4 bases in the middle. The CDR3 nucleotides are TGTGCCAGCGGGACCTACAATGAGCAGTTCTTC. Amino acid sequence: CASGTYNEQFF.

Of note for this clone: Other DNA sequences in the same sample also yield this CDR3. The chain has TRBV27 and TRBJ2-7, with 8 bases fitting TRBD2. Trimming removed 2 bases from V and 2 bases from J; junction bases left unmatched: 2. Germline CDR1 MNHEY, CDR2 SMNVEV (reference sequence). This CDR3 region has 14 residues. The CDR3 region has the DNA TGTGCCAGCAGTTTAAGCGGGAGTACCTACGAGCAGTACTTC. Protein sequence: CASSLSGSTYEQYF.